The 8 T cell receptor beta chains in this list originate from one sample, sequenced in a study of shared clonotypes between healthy human individuals. Assay: immunoSEQ multiplex PCR; the TCRdb copy retains only in-frame clones and omits some. The table includes 2 million to 3 million clones, 80% to 95% detected once. Sequenced: naive CD4+ T cells from PBMCs. Subset in this sample: CD45RA+ positively selected. Receptor source: a man younger than 30 in good health. Some clones in this sample may be carry-over from other donors' samples.

A note on this clone: The same CDR3 can be traced to other DNA sequences in this sample. V usage is TRBV25-1 and J usage is TRBJ1-6; no reliable D call. The germline V gene has CDR1 MGHDK and CDR2 SYGVNS. The CDR3 is 12 amino acids. V lost 2 bases and J 7 bases, leaving 3 bases between the germline ends. CDR3: CASSEGNSPLHF. Written as DNA, the CDR3 is TGTGCCAGCAGTGAAGGGAATTCACCCCTCCACTTT.

The J gene is TRBJ1-1, the V gene TRBV28, with unresolved D. Germline V gene lookup returns CDR1 MDHEN and CDR2 SYDVKM. V was trimmed by 1 base and J by 4 bases, leaving 7 bases between them. This CDR3 comprises 13 residues. This chain's CDR3 is CASSLSDPTEAFF. The CDR3 bases are TGTGCCAGCAGTTTATCGGACCCCACTGAAGCTTTCTTT.

The chain is built from TRBV7-2 and TRBJ2-7; 8 nucleotides agree with TRBD1. The V gene's germline CDR1 is SGHTA and CDR2 FQGNSA. This CDR3 has 15 amino acids. V shed 4 bases and J 3 bases; nucleotides not matched to a gene: 8. Here the CDR3 reads CASSSTAGQGYEQYF. The CDR3 DNA is TGTGCCAGCAGCTCCACAGCAGGACAGGGCTACGAGCAGTACTTC.

The chain couples TRBV7-2 to TRBJ2-7, with D possibly TRBD2 on 6 matching bases. Trimming removed 1 base from V and 4 bases from J, with 14 bases in between. The V gene's germline CDR1 is SGHTA and CDR2 FQGNSA. The CDR3 extends over 15 amino acids. The CDR3 spells CASSLGGAPGYEQYF. The CDR3 nucleotides read TGTGCCAGCAGCTTAGGCGGGGCTCCTGGGTACGAGCAGTACTTC.

The rearrangement uses TRBV18 and TRBJ1-4; 8 positions agree with TRBD1. This CDR3 comprises 15 residues. Looked up from germline, CDR1 is KGHSH and CDR2 is LQKENI. With 4 bases clipped from V and 5 bases from J, the junction kept 6 bases outside the gene matches. This chain's CDR3 is CASSRGTGGNEKLFF. The CDR3 region has the DNA TGTGCCAGCTCACGCGGGACAGGAGGGAATGAAAAACTGTTTTTT. Combining the CDR3 with reference TRBV18 and TRBJ1-4 gives the whole variable domain NAGVMQNPRHLVRRRGQEARLRCSPMKGHSHVYWYRQLPEEGLKFMVYLQKENIIDESGMPKERFSAEFPKEGPSILRIQQVVRGDSAAYFCASSRGTGGNEKLFFGSGTQLSVL.

The chain links TRBV19 to TRBJ1-4; D gene unclear. Germline CDR1 is LNHDA and CDR2 is SQIVND (reference sequence). V was trimmed by 3 bases and J by 2 bases, leaving 7 bases between them. CDR3 length: 14 residues. The CDR3 loop reads CASSISGTNEKLFF. CDR3 nucleotide sequence: TGTGCCAGTAGTATCAGCGGGACTAATGAAAAACTGTTTTTT.

The chain recombines TRBV18 with TRBJ1-4, with a tentative D call TRBD1 (5 bases). The CDR3 totals 17 residues. Trimming shortened V by 3 bases and J by 0 bases, and 14 bases separated the two germline ends. CDR1 is KGHSH, CDR2 LQKENI, per germline. The CDR3 protein is CASSPRQLLATNEKLFF. CDR3 nucleotides: TGTGCCAGCTCACCCCGACAGCTTCTCGCAACTAATGAAAAACTGTTTTTT.

V gene TRBV5-1 combines with J gene TRBJ1-1; no reliable D call. CDR3 size: 14 residues. CDR1 and CDR2 (germline): SGHRS, YFSETQ. Trimming stripped 4 bases from V and 1 base from J, with 11 bases between. This CDR3 reads CASSGQRANTEAFF. The CDR3 region has the DNA TGCGCCAGCAGCGGCCAGCGGGCGAACACTGAAGCTTTCTTT.